Listed here are 6 T cell receptor beta chains from one sample, sequenced in a study of technical replicates of blood from a few donors. Measured with immunoSEQ multiplex PCR; TCRdb has only the in-frame clones, and not every one. The sample lists under 100,000 clones, 85% to 95% seen once, with 0.25% in the top ten. The sample was T cells isolated from PBMCs. The origin of the receptors is a human donor in good health.

The chain is built from TRBV25-1 and TRBJ2-7, with 9 bases matching TRBD2. V lost 10 bases to trimming and J lost 6 bases; unmatched junction nucleotides: 16. CDR1 is MGHDK, CDR2 SYGVNS, per germline. The CDR3 has 15 residues. The CDR3 loop reads CATRWGSGRSSEQYF. The CDR3 DNA sequence: TGTGCCACCAGGTGGGGAAGCGGGAGGAGCTCCGAGCAGTACTTC.

The genes are TRBV19 and TRBJ1-2, with 8 bases identical to TRBD1. The CDR3 totals 14 residues. After removal of 1 base from V and 4 bases from J, the junction contained 2 bases not matched to a gene. The germline V gene has CDR1 LNHDA and CDR2 SQIVND (reference sequence). Written as DNA, the CDR3 is TGTGCCAGTAGTATAGCAGGGGGCAGCTATGGCTACACCTTC. It is translated as CASSIAGGSYGYTF.

This clone has only one observation. The chain couples TRBV30 to TRBJ1-5, with 7 nucleotides matching TRBD1. Looked up from germline, CDR1 is GTSNPN and CDR2 is SVGIG (reference sequence). The CDR3 extends over 15 amino acids. Trimming cost V 0 bases and J 3 bases; bases outside gene matches: 5. CDR3 DNA: TGTGCCTGGAGTGTATGGACAGGTGACAATCAGCCCCAGCATTTT. This encodes CAWSVWTGDNQPQHF.

The chain couples TRBV11-2 to TRBJ2-2; tentative D call: TRBD2 (6 bases). The V and J ends lost 8 bases and 9 bases respectively, with 19 bases between them. Germline V gene lookup returns CDR1 SGHAT and CDR2 FQNNGV. The CDR3 spans 14 residues. CDR3 nucleotides: TGTGCCAGCTTAATAGCGGAAAACCGCCGGGAGCTGTTTTTT. Translating gives CASLIAENRRELFF. Filled out from reference TRBV11-2 and TRBJ2-2, the complete variable domain reads EAGVAQSPRYKIIEKRQSVAFWCNPISGHATLYWYQQILGQGPKLLIQFQNNGVVDDSQLPKDRFSAERLKGVDSTLKIQPAKLEDSAVYLCASLIAENRRELFFGEGSRLTVL.

The J gene is TRBJ1-1, the V gene TRBV5-4; TRBD1 matches at 7 bases. Germline trimming cut 3 bases from V and 5 bases from J; bases unmatched to any gene: 1. Germline values: CDR1 SGHNT, CDR2 YYREEE (reference sequence). The CDR3 extends over 12 amino acids. The CDR3 is CASSSQGTEAFF. The CDR3 bases are TGTGCCAGCAGCTCACAGGGGACTGAAGCTTTCTTT.

This chain connects TRBV21-1 to TRBJ1-3. TRBV21-1 corresponds to a pseudogene. The CDR3 covers 16 residues. The CDR3 nucleotides are TGTGCCAGCAGCGCCCGACTGGGTCTCTCTGGAAACACCATATATTTT. This encodes CASSARLGLSGNTIYF.